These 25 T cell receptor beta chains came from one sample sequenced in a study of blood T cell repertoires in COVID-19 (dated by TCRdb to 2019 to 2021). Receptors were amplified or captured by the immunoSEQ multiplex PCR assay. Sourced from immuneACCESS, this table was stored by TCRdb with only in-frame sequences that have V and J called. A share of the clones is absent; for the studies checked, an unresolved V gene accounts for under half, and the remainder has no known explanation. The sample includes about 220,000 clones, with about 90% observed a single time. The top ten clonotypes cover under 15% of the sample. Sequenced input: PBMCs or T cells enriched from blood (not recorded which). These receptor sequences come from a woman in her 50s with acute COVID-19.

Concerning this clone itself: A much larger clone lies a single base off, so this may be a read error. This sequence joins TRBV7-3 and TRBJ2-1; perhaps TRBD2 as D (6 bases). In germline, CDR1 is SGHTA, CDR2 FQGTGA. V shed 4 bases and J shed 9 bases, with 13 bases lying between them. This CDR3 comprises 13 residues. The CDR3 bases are TGTGCCAGCAGCTCGGACCCCGGGGGTGAGCAGTTCTTC. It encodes CASSSDPGGEQFF.

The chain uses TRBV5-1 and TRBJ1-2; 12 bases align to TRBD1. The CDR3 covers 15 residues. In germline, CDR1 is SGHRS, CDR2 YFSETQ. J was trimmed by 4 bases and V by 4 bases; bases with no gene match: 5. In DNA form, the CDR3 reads TGCGCCAGCAGCCCGGGACAGGGGGCAGGCTATGGCTACACCTTC. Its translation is CASSPGQGAGYGYTF.

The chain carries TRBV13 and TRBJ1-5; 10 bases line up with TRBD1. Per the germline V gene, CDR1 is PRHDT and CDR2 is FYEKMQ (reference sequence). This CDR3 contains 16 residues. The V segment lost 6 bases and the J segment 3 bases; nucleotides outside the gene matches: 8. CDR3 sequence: CASSSGDRGLNQPQHF. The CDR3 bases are TGTGCCAGCAGTTCCGGGGACAGGGGACTCAATCAGCCCCAGCATTTT.

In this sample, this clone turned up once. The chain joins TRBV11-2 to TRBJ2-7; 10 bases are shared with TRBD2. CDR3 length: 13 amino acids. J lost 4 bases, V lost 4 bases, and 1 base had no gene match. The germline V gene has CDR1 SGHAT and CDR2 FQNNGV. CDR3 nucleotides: TGTGCCAGCAGCTGGACTAGCGGTTACGAGCAGTACTTC. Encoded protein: CASSWTSGYEQYF. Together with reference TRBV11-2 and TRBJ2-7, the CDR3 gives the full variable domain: EAGVAQSPRYKIIEKRQSVAFWCNPISGHATLYWYQQILGQGPKLLIQFQNNGVVDDSQLPKDRFSAERLKGVDSTLKIQPAKLEDSAVYLCASSWTSGYEQYFGPGTRLTVT.

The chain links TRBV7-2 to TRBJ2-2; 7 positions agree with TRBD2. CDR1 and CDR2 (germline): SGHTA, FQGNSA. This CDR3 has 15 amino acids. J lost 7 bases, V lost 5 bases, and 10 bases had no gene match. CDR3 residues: CASSTWGREFGELFF. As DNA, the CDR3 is TGTGCCAGCAGCACCTGGGGGAGGGAATTCGGGGAGCTGTTTTTT.

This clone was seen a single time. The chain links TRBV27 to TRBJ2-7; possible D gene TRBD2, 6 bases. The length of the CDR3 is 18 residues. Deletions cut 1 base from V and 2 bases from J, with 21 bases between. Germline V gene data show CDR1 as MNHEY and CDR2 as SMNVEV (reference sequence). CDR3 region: CASSLFPPAGNLPYEQYF. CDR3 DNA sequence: TGTGCCAGCAGTTTATTTCCTCCGGCGGGAAACCTTCCCTACGAGCAGTACTTC.

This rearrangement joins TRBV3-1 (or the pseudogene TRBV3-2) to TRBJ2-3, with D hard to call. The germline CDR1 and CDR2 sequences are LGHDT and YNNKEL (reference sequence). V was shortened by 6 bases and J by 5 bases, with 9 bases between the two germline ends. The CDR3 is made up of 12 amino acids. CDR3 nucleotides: TGTGCCAGCAGACTTTCAAAAGATACGCAGTATTTT. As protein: CASRLSKDTQYF.

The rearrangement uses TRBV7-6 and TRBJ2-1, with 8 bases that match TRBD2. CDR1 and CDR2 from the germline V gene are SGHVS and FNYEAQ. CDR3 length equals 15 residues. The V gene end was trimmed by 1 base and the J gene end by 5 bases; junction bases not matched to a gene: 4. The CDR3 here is CASSLGGRSNNEQFF. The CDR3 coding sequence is TGTGCCAGCAGCTTAGGCGGGAGGTCTAACAATGAGCAGTTCTTC.

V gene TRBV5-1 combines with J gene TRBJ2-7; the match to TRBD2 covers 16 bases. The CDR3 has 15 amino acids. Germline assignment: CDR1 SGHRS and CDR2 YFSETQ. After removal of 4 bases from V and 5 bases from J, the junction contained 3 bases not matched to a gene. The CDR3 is CASSPGLAGGHEQYF. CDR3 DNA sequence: TGCGCCAGCAGCCCGGGACTAGCGGGAGGGCACGAGCAGTACTTC.

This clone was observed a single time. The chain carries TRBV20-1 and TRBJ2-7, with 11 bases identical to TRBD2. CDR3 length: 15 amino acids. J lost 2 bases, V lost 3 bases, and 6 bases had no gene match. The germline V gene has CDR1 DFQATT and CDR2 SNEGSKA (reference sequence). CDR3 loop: CSASDSGRVTYEQYF. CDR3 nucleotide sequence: TGCAGTGCTAGTGATAGCGGGAGGGTAACCTACGAGCAGTACTTC.

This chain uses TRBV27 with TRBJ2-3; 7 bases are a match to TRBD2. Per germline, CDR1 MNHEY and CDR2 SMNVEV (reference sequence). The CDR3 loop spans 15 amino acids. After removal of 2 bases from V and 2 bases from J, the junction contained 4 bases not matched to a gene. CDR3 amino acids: CASSLRAGYTDTQYF. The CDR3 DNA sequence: TGTGCCAGCAGTTTACGAGCGGGGTACACAGATACGCAGTATTTT.

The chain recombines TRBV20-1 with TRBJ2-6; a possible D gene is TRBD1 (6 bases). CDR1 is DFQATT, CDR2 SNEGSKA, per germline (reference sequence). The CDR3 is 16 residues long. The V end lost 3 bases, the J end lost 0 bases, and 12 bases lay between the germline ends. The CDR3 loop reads CSASPRGFSGANVLTF. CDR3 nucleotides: TGCAGTGCTAGTCCAAGGGGGTTCTCTGGGGCCAACGTCCTGACTTTC.

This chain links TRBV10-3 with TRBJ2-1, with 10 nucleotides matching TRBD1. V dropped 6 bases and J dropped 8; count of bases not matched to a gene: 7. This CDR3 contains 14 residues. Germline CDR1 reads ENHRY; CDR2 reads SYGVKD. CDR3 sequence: CAISRDRGSDEQFF. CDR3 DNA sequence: TGTGCCATCAGCCGGGACAGGGGAAGCGATGAGCAGTTCTTC.

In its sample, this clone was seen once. DNA of the CDR3: TGTGCCAGCAGCTTAGTGGTTAGCGGGGGCGGCACCGGGGAGCTGTTTTTT. Translating gives CASSLVVSGGGTGELFF. The chain has TRBV7-8 and TRBJ2-2, with 9 nucleotides matching TRBD2. CDR1 is SGHVS, CDR2 FQNEAQ, per germline. This CDR3 region has 17 residues. The V segment lost 1 base and the J segment 4 bases; nucleotides outside the gene matches: 7.

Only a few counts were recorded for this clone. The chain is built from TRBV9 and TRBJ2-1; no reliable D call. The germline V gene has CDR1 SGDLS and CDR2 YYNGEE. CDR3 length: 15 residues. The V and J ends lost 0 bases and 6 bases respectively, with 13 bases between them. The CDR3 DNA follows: TGTGCCAGCAGCGTAGGGCGGCTACGGGTCAATGAGCAGTTCTTC. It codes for CASSVGRLRVNEQFF.

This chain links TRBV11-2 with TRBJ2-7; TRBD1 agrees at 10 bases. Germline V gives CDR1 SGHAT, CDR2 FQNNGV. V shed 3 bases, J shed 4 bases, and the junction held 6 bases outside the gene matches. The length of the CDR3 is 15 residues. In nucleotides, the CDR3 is TGTGCCAGCAGCTTTAATCGGGACAGGGGTTACGAGCAGTACTTC. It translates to CASSFNRDRGYEQYF.

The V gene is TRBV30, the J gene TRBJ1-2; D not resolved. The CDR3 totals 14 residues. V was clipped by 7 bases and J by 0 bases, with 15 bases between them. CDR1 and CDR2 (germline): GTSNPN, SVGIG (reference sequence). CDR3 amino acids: CASRESNANYGYTF. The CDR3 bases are TGTGCCTCTCGGGAGTCCAACGCTAACTATGGCTACACCTTC. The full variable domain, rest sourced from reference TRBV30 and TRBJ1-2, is SQTIHQWPATLVQPVGSPLSLECTVEGTSNPNLYWYRQAAGRGLQLLFYSVGIGQISSEVPQNLSASRPQDRQFILSSKKLLLSDSGFYLCASRESNANYGYTFGSGTRLTVV.

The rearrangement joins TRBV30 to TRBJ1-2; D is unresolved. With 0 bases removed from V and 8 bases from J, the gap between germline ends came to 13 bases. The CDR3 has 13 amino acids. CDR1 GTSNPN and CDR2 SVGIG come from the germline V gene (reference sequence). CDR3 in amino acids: CAWSVAETSGYTF. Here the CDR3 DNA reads TGTGCCTGGAGTGTAGCGGAGACCTCCGGCTACACCTTC.

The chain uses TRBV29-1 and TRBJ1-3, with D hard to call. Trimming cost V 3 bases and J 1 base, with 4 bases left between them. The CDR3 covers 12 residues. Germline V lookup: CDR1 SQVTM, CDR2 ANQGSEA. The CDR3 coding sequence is TGCAGCGTTGAGACTTCTGGAAACACCATATATTTT. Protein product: CSVETSGNTIYF.

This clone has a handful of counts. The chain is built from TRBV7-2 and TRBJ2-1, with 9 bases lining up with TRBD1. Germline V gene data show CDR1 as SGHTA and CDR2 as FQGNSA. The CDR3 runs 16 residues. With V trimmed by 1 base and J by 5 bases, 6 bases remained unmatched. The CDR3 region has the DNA TGTGCCAGCAGCTTAGGGGACAGGGTTCGCCACAATGAGCAGTTCTTC. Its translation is CASSLGDRVRHNEQFF.

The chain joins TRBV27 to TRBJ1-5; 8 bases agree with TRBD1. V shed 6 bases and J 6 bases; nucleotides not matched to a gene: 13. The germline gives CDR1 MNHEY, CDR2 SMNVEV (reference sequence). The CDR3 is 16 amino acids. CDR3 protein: CASRPTGAARGQPQHF. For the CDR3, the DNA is TGTGCCAGCAGACCGACAGGGGCGGCGAGGGGTCAGCCCCAGCATTTT.

CDR3 bases: TGTGCCAGCAGCTTGGCTCTAACGGGATTTCAGGATGAGCAGTTCTTC. Protein product: CASSLALTGFQDEQFF. The genes are TRBV5-8 and TRBJ2-1; perhaps TRBD2 as D (5 bases). Germline V gene lookup returns CDR1 SGHTS and CDR2 YDEGEE. The CDR3 has 16 residues. Trimming shortened V by 0 bases and J by 8 bases, and 18 bases separated the two germline ends.

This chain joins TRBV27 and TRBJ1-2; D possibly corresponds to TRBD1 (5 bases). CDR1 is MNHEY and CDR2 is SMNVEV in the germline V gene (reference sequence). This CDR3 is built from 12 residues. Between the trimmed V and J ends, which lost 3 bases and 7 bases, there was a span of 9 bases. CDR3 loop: CASSLAGSGYTF. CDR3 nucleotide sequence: TGTGCCAGCAGTTTGGCAGGGTCTGGCTACACCTTC.

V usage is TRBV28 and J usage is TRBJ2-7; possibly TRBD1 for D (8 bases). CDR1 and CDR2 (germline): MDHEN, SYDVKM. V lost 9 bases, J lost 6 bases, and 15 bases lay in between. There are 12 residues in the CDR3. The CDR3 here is CASGTGGGEQYF. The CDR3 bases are TGTGCCAGTGGAACAGGGGGGGGCGAGCAGTACTTC.

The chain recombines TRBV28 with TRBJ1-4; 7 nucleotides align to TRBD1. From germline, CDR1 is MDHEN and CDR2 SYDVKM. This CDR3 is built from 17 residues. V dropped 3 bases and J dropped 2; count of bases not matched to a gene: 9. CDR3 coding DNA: TGTGCCAGCAGTTTTAGCCTTGACAGGGTTACTAATGAAAAACTGTTTTTT. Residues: CASSFSLDRVTNEKLFF.